Below, 21 T cell receptor beta chains from the same sample are listed, as sequenced in a study of T and B cells in COVID-19 patients. Blood genomic DNA input for TRB amplification was about 240-550 ng. Multiplex PCR with BIOMED2 TRB-A/B primer pools amplified TRB rearrangements. TCRdb re-called the multiplex PCR reads through MiXCR, storing one row per CDR3 protein. The sample lists more than 9,000 distinct CDR3 sequences; around 27% were seen once. The sequenced material came from blood. The receptor set was obtained from a human donor who had recovered from COVID-19.

The gene calls are TRBV11-1 and TRBJ2-1, with TRBD2 matching 10 bases. The CDR3 is 16 amino acids. Germline CDR1 is SGHAT and CDR2 is FQDESV (reference sequence). V was pared by 3 bases and J by 5 bases, with 7 bases of the junction left unmatched. The CDR3 protein is CASSFSSGSANNEQFF. The CDR3 DNA reads TGTGCCAGCAGCTTCTCTAGCGGGAGCGCAAACAATGAGCAGTTCTTC.

This clonotype appeared a few times. The chain employs TRBV7-6 and TRBJ2-7, with D tentatively TRBD2 (6 bases). V was shortened by 2 bases and J by 4 bases, with 12 bases between the two germline ends. In germline, CDR1 is SGHVS, CDR2 FNYEAQ. The CDR3 extends over 14 amino acids. CDR3 nucleotides: TGTGCCAGCAGCTTATCGGGGACTCCTTACGAGCAGTACTTC. It codes for CASSLSGTPYEQYF. Full variable domain (outside the CDR3, taken from reference TRBV7-6 and TRBJ2-7): GAGVSQSPRYKVTKRGQDVALRCDPISGHVSLYWYRQALGQGPEFLTYFNYEAQQDKSGLPNDRFSAERPEGSISTLTIQRTEQRDSAMYRCASSLSGTPYEQYFGPGTRLTVT.

This clonotype is medium-sized in the sample. J is TRBJ1-2 and V is TRBV29-1; D unclear. The germline V gene encodes CDR1 SQVTM and CDR2 ANQGSEA. The V and J ends lost 4 bases and 4 bases respectively, with 13 bases between them. This CDR3 has 13 residues. The CDR3 DNA is TGCAGCGTTGGCCTCCCTCTAAGCTATGGCTACACCTTC. This sequence encodes CSVGLPLSYGYTF.

By sample share, this clonotype is medium-sized (0.01 to 0.1%). V and J are TRBV5-5 and TRBJ2-5, with 10 bases that match TRBD2. The CDR3 runs 15 residues. CDR1 SGHKS and CDR2 YYEKEE come from the germline V gene (reference sequence). Trimming took 3 bases from V and 2 from J; bases not matched to a gene: 4. CDR3 DNA: TGTGCCAGCAGCTCCTGGACTAGCGGTCAAGAGACCCAGTACTTC. It encodes CASSSWTSGQETQYF.

The gene calls are TRBV7-2 and TRBJ1-5; tentatively, D is TRBD1 (5 bases). The CDR3 loop spans 14 amino acids. Trimming stripped 1 base from V and 7 bases from J, with 11 bases between. Germline CDR1 SGHTA, CDR2 FQGNSA. The CDR3 DNA sequence: TGTGCCAGCAGCTTAGAACGGGGGGTGCAGCCCCAGCATTTT. It specifies CASSLERGVQPQHF.

This clonotype is medium-sized (0.01 to 0.1%) within its sample. The gene calls are TRBV6-5 and TRBJ2-3; a weak D match, TRBD1 (6 bases). Germline V gene data show CDR1 as MNHEY and CDR2 as SVGAGI. The V end lost 2 bases, the J end lost 3 bases, and 12 bases lay between the germline ends. CDR3 size: 15 residues. The chain's CDR3 is CASSYETGGTDTQYF. The CDR3 coding sequence is TGTGCCAGCAGTTACGAGACAGGTGGGACAGATACGCAGTATTTT.

By frequency in the sample, this clonotype is medium-sized. This chain uses TRBV19 with TRBJ2-7; D possibly corresponds to TRBD2 (7 bases). Germline V gene data show CDR1 as LNHDA and CDR2 as SQIVND (reference sequence). The CDR3 is 16 amino acids. V was shortened by 4 bases and J by 0 bases, with 16 bases between the two germline ends. This CDR3 reads CASSRQTGGGSYEQYF. CDR3 DNA: TGTGCCAGTAGTAGACAGACGGGGGGCGGCTCCTACGAGCAGTACTTC.

This clonotype has a count of ten or more. The chain combines TRBV18 with TRBJ2-7, with 7 bases identical to TRBD1. Trimming cost V 3 bases and J 6 bases; bases outside gene matches: 8. CDR3 length equals 14 residues. Germline-derived CDR1 and CDR2 are KGHSH and LQKENI. CDR3 sequence reads: CASSPGQPRSEQYF. The CDR3 region has the DNA TGTGCCAGCTCACCGGGACAGCCTAGGAGCGAGCAGTACTTC.

This clonotype has ten or more counts. V gene TRBV6-5 combines with J gene TRBJ1-2; 7 bases are a match to TRBD1. From germline, CDR1 is MNHEY and CDR2 SVGAGI. The CDR3 has 15 residues. Trimming took 2 bases from V and 2 from J; bases not matched to a gene: 5. CDR3 protein: CASSYRQDRNYGYTF. Written as DNA, the CDR3 is TGTGCCAGCAGTTACCGCCAGGACAGGAACTATGGCTACACCTTC.

The genes are TRBV20-1 and TRBJ2-1, with D perhaps TRBD1 (6 bases). Trimming took off 6 bases at V and 7 bases at J, with 10 bases between the two ends. CDR1 and CDR2 from the germline V gene are DFQATT and SNEGSKA (reference sequence). This CDR3 region has 11 residues. CDR3 DNA: TGCAGTGCGCCGAGGGGGAATGAGCAGTTCTTC. As protein: CSAPRGNEQFF.

V and J are TRBV18 and TRBJ2-5, with 9 bases that match TRBD1. The V gene end was trimmed by 5 bases and the J gene end by 5 bases; junction bases not matched to a gene: 27. CDR1 and CDR2 from the germline V gene are KGHSH and LQKENI. The CDR3 is 21 residues long. DNA of the CDR3: TGTGCCAGCTCATCACGGATGTGGGACGGGACAGGGAAGCCCCTAGCGGAGACCCAGTACTTC. As protein: CASSSRMWDGTGKPLAETQYF.

The chain joins TRBV28 to TRBJ1-2, with unresolved D. Germline CDR1 MDHEN, CDR2 SYDVKM. The CDR3 is 12 residues long. V lost 8 bases to trimming and J lost 8 bases, with 15 bases between them. CDR3 in amino acids: CASLTRQRGYTF. DNA for the CDR3: TGTGCCAGCCTCACGCGGCAGCGGGGCTACACCTTC.

In this sample, this clonotype is medium-sized. The chain links TRBV19 to TRBJ2-1; no definite D call. Germline values: CDR1 LNHDA, CDR2 SQIVND (reference sequence). The CDR3 is made up of 11 amino acids. The germline V and J ends were trimmed by 3 bases and 5 bases, with 2 bases remaining between them. CDR3 residues: CASSIDNEQFF. Written as DNA, the CDR3 is TGTGCCAGTAGTATCGACAATGAGCAGTTCTTC. Filled out from reference TRBV19 and TRBJ2-1, the complete variable domain reads DGGITQSPKYLFRKEGQNVTLSCEQNLNHDAMYWYRQDPGQGLRLIYYSQIVNDFQKGDIAEGYSVSREKKESFPLTVTSAQKNPTAFYLCASSIDNEQFFGPGTRLTVL.

By frequency in the sample, this clonotype is medium-sized. The rearrangement joins TRBV18 to TRBJ1-5; a weak D match, TRBD1 (5 bases). The CDR3 is 16 amino acids. V gave up 5 bases and J gave up 2 bases, with 16 bases separating them. The germline gives CDR1 KGHSH, CDR2 LQKENI. This chain's CDR3 is CASSSRGTDRNQPQHF. In nucleotides, the CDR3 is TGTGCCAGCTCATCGCGGGGGACCGACCGCAATCAGCCCCAGCATTTT.

This clonotype came up a few times. The V gene is TRBV24-1, the J gene TRBJ1-4, with D possibly matching TRBD1 (5 bases). Germline loops: CDR1 KGHDR, CDR2 SFDVKD. The CDR3 runs 15 residues. V was cut by 6 bases and J by 3 bases, with 13 bases left in between. CDR3 DNA: TGTGCCACCAGTAGCCGGGACGGAGCTAATGAAAAACTGTTTTTT. It encodes CATSSRDGANEKLFF.

This clonotype occurred a few times. The chain is built from TRBV10-3 and TRBJ1-2, with unresolved D. Germline V CDR1 and CDR2: ENHRY, SYGVKD. This CDR3 is built from 14 residues. V lost 0 bases, J lost 2 bases, and 7 bases lay in between. CDR3 nucleotides: TGTGCCATCAGTGAGTCGCCCGAAAACTATGGCTACACCTTC. Protein product: CAISESPENYGYTF.

This clonotype is medium-sized by share. The chain uses TRBV19 and TRBJ2-7; D is perhaps TRBD1 (7 bases). The CDR3 has 17 residues. Germline V gene sequence: CDR1 LNHDA, CDR2 SQIVND (reference sequence). Trimming shortened V by 5 bases and J by 3 bases, and 23 bases separated the two germline ends. CDR3 sequence: CASSFSWRDSEFYEQYF. The CDR3 DNA sequence: TGTGCCAGTAGTTTCAGTTGGAGGGACAGTGAGTTCTACGAGCAGTACTTC.

The V call is TRBV6-4, the J call TRBJ2-6, with D possibly matching TRBD1 (6 bases). There are 18 residues in the CDR3. V was shortened by 0 bases and J by 0 bases, with 12 bases between the two germline ends. CDR1 MRHNA and CDR2 SNTAGT come from the germline V gene. The CDR3 DNA sequence: TGTGCCAGCAGTGACTCTTCAGGGGCGTACTCTGGGGCCAACGTCCTGACTTTC. It yields the protein CASSDSSGAYSGANVLTF.

The gene calls are TRBV11-1 and TRBJ1-6; no firm D call. CDR1 and CDR2 from the germline V gene are SGHAT and FQDESV (reference sequence). The CDR3 runs to 15 residues. V lost 5 bases, J lost 6 bases, and 14 bases lay in between. As DNA, the CDR3 is TGTGCCAGCAGCCAAGGGCAGGCCGTTAATTCACCCCTCCACTTT. This translates into CASSQGQAVNSPLHF. The variable domain in full, completed from reference TRBV11-1 and TRBJ1-6, reads EAEVAQSPRYKITEKSQAVAFWCDPISGHATLYWYRQILGQGPELLVQFQDESVVDDSQLPKDRFSAERLKGVDSTLKIQPAELGDSAMYLCASSQGQAVNSPLHFGNGTRLTVT.

The CDR3 DNA reads TGTGCCAGCAGCCGACTACCCACAGACAATGAGCAGTTCTTC. This translates into CASSRLPTDNEQFF. The gene calls are TRBV7-2 and TRBJ2-1; the D gene is possibly TRBD2 (5 bases). Germline CDR1 and CDR2: SGHTA and FQGNSA. The CDR3 is 14 residues long. V was shortened by 5 bases and J by 5 bases, with 13 bases between the two germline ends.

By frequency in the sample, this clonotype is medium-sized. The chain uses TRBV6-1 and TRBJ2-5; possible D gene TRBD1, 6 bases. The ends were cut back, 5 bases at V and 2 bases at J, with 12 bases in the middle. Per germline, CDR1 MNHNS and CDR2 SASEGT. CDR3 size: 14 residues. CDR3 residues: CASSWSRGQETQYF. As DNA, the CDR3 is TGTGCCAGCAGTTGGAGCAGGGGTCAAGAGACCCAGTACTTC.